What follows are 15 T cell receptor beta chains derived from one specimen sequenced in a study of naive and memory T cell subsets. Both TRBC1 and TRBC2 were covered by a beta constant-region primer of two equimolar oligonucleotides. TCRdb recomputed calls from the UMI-ligation and nested PCR reads with MiXCR, one row per CDR3 protein. The sample includes about 90,000 distinct CDR3 sequences, roughly 7% seen only once; the top ten take around 1.5%. Sequencing was done on a sample of central memory CD4+ T cells from blood. Every receptor here comes from a human donor in good health.

The chain is built from TRBV27 and TRBJ2-2; TRBD2 matches at 10 bases. Germline V CDR1 and CDR2: MNHEY, SMNVEV (reference sequence). V dropped 7 bases and J dropped 5; count of bases not matched to a gene: 7. CDR3 length: 15 residues. CDR3: CASKSGGARTGELFF. CDR3 bases: TGTGCCAGCAAAAGCGGGGGGGCCAGGACCGGGGAGCTGTTTTTT.

There are many counts of this clonotype. The chain links TRBV28 to TRBJ1-6; D unclear. The V end lost 6 bases, the J end lost 2 bases, and 14 bases lay between the germline ends. CDR1 is MDHEN, CDR2 SYDVKM, per germline. The CDR3 runs to 16 residues. CDR3 in DNA: TGTGCCAGCAGCTCCAATGGCGTTGCCTATAATTCACCCCTCCACTTT. Its translation: CASSSNGVAYNSPLHF.

Many counts were recorded for this clonotype. V and J are TRBV29-1 and TRBJ1-2, with D maybe TRBD1 (5 bases). CDR1 and CDR2 from the germline V gene are SQVTM and ANQGSEA. V was pared by 6 bases and J by 4 bases, with 15 bases between. The CDR3 runs 13 residues. In DNA, the CDR3 is TGCAGCGTATCGCGCGGGGGTACCTATGGCTACACCTTC. Translated, it gives CSVSRGGTYGYTF. The variable domain in full, with the rest retrieved from reference TRBV29-1 and TRBJ1-2, is SAVISQKPSRDICQRGTSLTIQCQVDSQVTMMFWYRQQPGQSLTLIATANQGSEATYESGFVIDKFPISRPNLTFSTLTVSNMSPEDSSIYLCSVSRGGTYGYTFGSGTRLTVV.

This chain links TRBV30 with TRBJ1-2, with D unclear. This CDR3 is built from 11 residues. Germline CDR1 reads GTSNPN; CDR2 reads SVGIG (reference sequence). V was trimmed by 2 bases and J by 5 bases, leaving 6 bases between them. The CDR3, as DNA: TGTGCCTGGAGTTTTGGGTATGGCTACACCTTC. Translated, it gives CAWSFGYGYTF.

This clonotype was detected ten times or more. V gene TRBV23-1 combines with J gene TRBJ2-7, with D uncertain. TRBV23-1 is noted as an ORF with a role that remains uncertain. The ends were cut back, 3 bases at V and 3 bases at J, with 9 bases in the middle. This CDR3 comprises 13 residues. The CDR3 reads CASSQGRHYEQYF. Written as DNA, the CDR3 is TGCGCCAGCAGTCAGGGCAGACACTACGAGCAGTACTTC.

In its sample, this clonotype was seen a few times. V is TRBV20-1 and J is TRBJ2-1; D might be TRBD2 (6 bases). This CDR3 has 13 residues. CDR1 and CDR2 (germline): DFQATT, SNEGSKA (reference sequence). V lost 5 bases to trimming and J lost 10 bases, with 18 bases between them. Here the CDR3 DNA reads TGCAGTGCTTGCGGGACTCAGTGCAGGGAGCAGTTCTTC. It is translated as CSACGTQCREQFF.

This clonotype was detected ten times or more. The J gene is TRBJ2-3, the V gene TRBV20-1; tentatively, D is TRBD1 or TRBD2 (5 bases each). Germline V gene sequence: CDR1 DFQATT, CDR2 SNEGSKA (reference sequence). This CDR3 contains 16 residues. The ends were cut back, 4 bases at V and 1 base at J, with 18 bases in the middle. The CDR3 is CSAIRHGGLGTDTQYF. The DNA of the CDR3 is TGCAGTGCTATCCGCCATGGGGGTCTGGGCACAGATACGCAGTATTTT.

A word on this clonotype: This could be a read error, since a much larger clone is one nucleotide away. The rearrangement links TRBV24-1 to TRBJ1-1; tentative D call: TRBD1 (5 bases). The CDR3 consists of 17 residues. The germline V gene encodes CDR1 KGHDR and CDR2 SFDVKD. The CDR3 bases are TGTCCCACCGAAGTAATTCGGGGCCCCTTAATGAACACTGAAGCTTTCTTT. It translates to CPTEVIRGPLMNTEAFF.

There are many counts of this clonotype. The chain uses TRBV7-2 and TRBJ2-3; a possible D gene is TRBD1 (6 bases). The CDR3 has 13 amino acids. Germline V gives CDR1 SGHTA, CDR2 FQGNSA. V was clipped by 5 bases and J by 4 bases, with 10 bases between them. The DNA for the CDR3 is TGTGCCAGCAGCCAGGGGACCTCAGATACGCAGTATTTT. Translated, it gives CASSQGTSDTQYF.

At least ten counts were recorded for this clonotype. The chain links TRBV27 to TRBJ1-6; D gene uncertain. CDR1 and CDR2 from the germline V gene are MNHEY and SMNVEV (reference sequence). V lost 6 bases and J lost 9, with 15 bases in between. This CDR3 has 14 amino acids. The CDR3 protein is CASRAEVVGSPLHF. CDR3 bases: TGTGCCAGCAGAGCGGAGGTGGTAGGTTCACCCCTCCACTTT.

The chain links TRBV15 to TRBJ2-6, with D possibly TRBD1 on 6 matching bases. The V end was cut by 2 bases, the J end by 6 bases, with 11 bases between. The CDR3 consists of 15 residues. Germline-derived CDR1 and CDR2 are LNHNV and YYDKDF (reference sequence). Here the CDR3 DNA reads TGTGCCACCAGCAGAACAGGGCCATTGGCCAACGTCCTGACTTTC. This sequence encodes CATSRTGPLANVLTF.

There are many counts of this clonotype. This chain joins TRBV5-1 and TRBJ2-6, with D possibly matching TRBD1 (6 bases). Germline assignment: CDR1 SGHRS and CDR2 YFSETQ. The CDR3 is 19 amino acids. V gave up 3 bases and J gave up 4 bases, with 23 bases separating them. The CDR3 here is CASSSWAANRGSGANVLTF. CDR3 sequence (DNA): TGCGCCAGCAGCTCGTGGGCGGCAAATAGGGGGTCAGGGGCCAACGTCCTGACTTTC.

This clonotype came up many times. The chain is built from TRBV7-9 and TRBJ1-5; 9 nucleotides line up with TRBD1. From germline, CDR1 is SEHNR and CDR2 FQNEAQ (reference sequence). The CDR3 has 15 residues. V lost 1 base, J lost 4 bases, and 2 bases stayed unmatched. CDR3 protein: CASSLGTGENQPQHF. Written as DNA, the CDR3 is TGTGCCAGCAGCTTAGGGACAGGGGAAAATCAGCCCCAGCATTTT.

The V and J genes are TRBV12-3 or TRBV12-4 and TRBJ1-6; possible D gene TRBD1, 5 bases. Trimming stripped 8 bases from V and 10 bases from J, with 18 bases between. The CDR3 spans 14 residues. The CDR3, as DNA: TGTGCCAGCGGACGGGGCCCGCAGGCGTCACCCCTCCACTTT. Residues: CASGRGPQASPLHF.

This clonotype was counted only a few times. The chain has TRBV6-1 and TRBJ1-5, with D unclear. The V gene lost 1 base and the J gene lost 7 bases, with 11 bases spanning the gap. The CDR3 has 14 amino acids. Germline V gene lookup returns CDR1 MNHNS and CDR2 SASEGT. The CDR3 is CASSEERVWQPQHF. The CDR3 bases are TGTGCCAGCAGTGAAGAGAGGGTATGGCAGCCCCAGCATTTT.